The T cell receptor (beta chain) described here comes from a study of shared clonotypes between healthy human individuals (TCRdb year 2020). Study-level background: Three men and two women, aged 18 to 49 years, made up the cohort. For each donor, CD4 naive and CD4 memory were each given three plates, CD8 naive was given two plates, and CD8 memory was given one plate. Each donor's leukapheresis produced roughly between about 0.9 and 9.5 billion PBMCs. Different laboratories and diverse techniques were used to prepare libraries and sequence TCR repertoires, to increase sequencing depth and limit assay-specific biases. The study deeply sequenced blood TCR repertoires of five healthy adults to estimate repertoire size and the extent of clonotype sharing between individuals. Beyond this particular receptor, the publication reports: Compared with non-shared clonotypes, the clonotypes found in all four sorted-subset donors had higher generation probabilities. Incomplete sequencing was indicated by rarefaction of sorted-subset datasets, despite the large sequencing depth. Based on pairwise subsampling, the degree of clonotype sharing among donors was expected to be affected by sequencing depth. Because the study included a small number of donors, the genetic and exposure-history diversity represented was limited. Sharing across a few donors was observed for approximately 4.6% of naive CD4, 3% to 3.5% of naive CD8, 2.3% of memory CD4, and roughly 0.4% of memory CD8 clonotypes. Estimated clonotype richness was generally larger for naive than for memory subsets. Only blood was sampled, and tissue TCR repertoires likely differ from those in blood.

Using the deep immunoSEQ assay, TCR CDR3 regions were amplified from genomic DNA by multiplex PCR. For each cell subset, the extracted genomic DNA was distributed evenly across all wells of several immunoSEQ 96-well plates, and each plate served as one replicate. For sorted subsets, around 0.2 ug of genomic DNA, equivalent to tens of thousands of T cell genomes, went into each replicate PCR. Purified libraries were measured with a Qubit 3.0 fluorometer, size-checked on a Bioanalyzer 2100, and measured again with the KAPA Library Quantification kit. Every immunoSEQ 96-well plate was sequenced on a dedicated single-read 150-cycle Illumina NextSeq 550 flow cell. The paper's data handling went like this. Because the immunoSEQ output held only junctional sequences and lacked quality scores, the filtering could not match the filtering applied to full-length reads. Sequences were annotated with PyIR, a Python wrapper for IgBLAST v1.9, and V/J genes and CDR3 were assigned using IMGT germline references. Any read was removed if the V/J assignment was weak (E-value above 1e-6), the CDR3 was missing, or the read contained stop codons, out-of-frame junctions, or ambiguous translated residues. V3J clonotypes were defined as sequences sharing the same inferred V gene, J gene, and CDR3 amino acid sequence. Percentage overlap between repertoires was computed as shared unique clonotypes divided by the size of the smaller repertoire. Richness of each repertoire was evaluated using RTK rarefaction, the Chao1 estimator, and Recon v2.1 estimates of unobserved clonotypes. Generation probabilities for all TCRbeta clonotypes obtained by the gDNA method from a handful of donors were computed using OLGA. TCRdb obtained this table from immuneACCESS and retained in-frame rearrangements with V and J assigned. These tables miss some clones; where compared with another copy, unresolved V genes account for less than half of the shortfall, and the remainder is unexplained. For V, J and clone size, that table is used; D and trimming come from the DNA. This sample has around 640,000 clones in its table, and about 95% of those were observed once. Approximately 0.12% of the sample belongs to the ten largest clones.

Compared with germline, V lacks 4 bases and J lacks 11 bases; bases without a gene match: 19. CDR1 and CDR2, per the germline V gene, are SGHRS and YFSETQ. Spanning cysteine to phenylalanine, the CDR3 consists of 16 amino acids. CDR3 DNA only is kept here, 48 bases in frame from base 1. For the CD8 naive samples, CD45RO-negative cells were positively selected for CCR7, yielding a CD45RA+CCR7+ population from which TemRA cells were excluded. The donors were healthy, HIV-negative adults who had no recently reported acute infections or vaccinations. All donors were Caucasian adults living in Nashville, Tennessee, USA. Blood was obtained by leukapheresis, after which PBMCs were separated by Ficoll-Histopaque density gradient centrifugation and cryopreserved in liquid nitrogen vapor phase. Purity and quantity of every magnetically sorted T cell population were checked by analytical flow cytometry. From each sorted fraction, genomic DNA was isolated and quantified by UV absorbance on a Nanodrop 2000c.

This clone was observed a handful of times. This clone's antigen is unknown. No clone much larger than this one lies a single base away; base qualities are absent. The receptor was derived from a woman in her twenties or thirties in good health. The sequenced sample was naive CD8+ T cells sorted from blood. This specimen's cell subset or site label, interpreted: CD45RA+CCR7+. The sequence is built from TRBV5-1 and TRBJ1-1; 8 junctional bases match TRBD1. The CDR3 reads CASSLTEPGGTGNAFF. The nucleotides read TGCGCCAGCAGCCTCACCGAACCAGGGGGCACTGGCAATGCTTTCTTT.